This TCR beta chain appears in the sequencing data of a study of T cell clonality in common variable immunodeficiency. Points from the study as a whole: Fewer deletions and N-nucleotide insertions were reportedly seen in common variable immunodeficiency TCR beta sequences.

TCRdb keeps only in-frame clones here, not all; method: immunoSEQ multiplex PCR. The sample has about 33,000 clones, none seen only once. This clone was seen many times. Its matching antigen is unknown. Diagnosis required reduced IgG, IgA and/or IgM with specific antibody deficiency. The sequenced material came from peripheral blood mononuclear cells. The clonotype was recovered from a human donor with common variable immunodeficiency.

CDR3: CSASTGTGVNTGELFF. The DNA read from the CDR3 is TGCAGTGCTAGTACGGGGACAGGGGTGAACACCGGGGAG. The chain has TRBV20-1 and TRBJ2-2; 10 bases match TRBD1. The sequenced fragment ends 3 residues before the CDR3 boundary, so the rest is inferred from the germline J gene. With V trimmed by 3 bases and J by 1 base, 5 bases remained unmatched. Germline V lookup: CDR1 DFQATT, CDR2 SNEGSKA (reference sequence). The CDR3 totals 16 residues.